The 25 T cell receptor beta chains presented below share a single source sample, sequenced in a study of naive and memory T cell subsets. Ligated cDNA underwent four rounds of PCR with nested alpha and beta constant region primers and SP2. In TCRdb, the 5' RACE reads were re-called with MiXCR into one record per CDR3 protein. The profile shows tens of thousands of distinct CDR3 sequences, more than 7% of them singletons. A UMI-containing oligonucleotide was joined by 3' ligation to the TCR cDNA template. The receptors stem from a male donor in good health.

The chain is built from TRBV7-9 and TRBJ2-1; D is unclear. V gave up 3 bases and J gave up 10 bases, with 10 bases separating them. The length of the CDR3 is 12 residues. Germline V gene lookup returns CDR1 SEHNR and CDR2 FQNEAQ (reference sequence). The CDR3 here is CASSLVYGEQFF. The CDR3 DNA reads as TGTGCCAGCAGCTTGGTCTACGGGGAGCAGTTCTTC.

In this sample, this clonotype turned up many times. The V and J genes are TRBV11-2 and TRBJ2-1, with D possibly TRBD2 on 6 matching bases. Looked up from germline, CDR1 is SGHAT and CDR2 is FQNNGV. V gave up 5 bases and J gave up 4 bases, with 9 bases separating them. The CDR3 is made up of 13 amino acids. The DNA of the CDR3 is TGTGCCAGCAGCCCGGGAGAGTACAATGAGCAGTTCTTC. Amino acids: CASSPGEYNEQFF.

The V gene is TRBV7-2, the J gene TRBJ2-2; 7 bases are a match to TRBD2. V was clipped by 2 bases and J by 4 bases; unmatched bases: 10. The CDR3 has 17 residues. Germline CDR1 reads SGHTA; CDR2 reads FQGNSA. The CDR3, as DNA: TGTGCCAGCAGCTTAAGGGGAGGGCCCTCGAGCACCGGGGAGCTGTTTTTT. This gives the protein CASSLRGGPSSTGELFF.

The J gene is TRBJ1-6, the V gene TRBV19; D not certain. V was shortened by 7 bases and J by 0 bases, with 13 bases between the two germline ends. Germline V gives CDR1 LNHDA, CDR2 SQIVND (reference sequence). The CDR3 totals 16 residues. The CDR3 sequence: CASTNAGSSYNSPLHF. The CDR3 DNA sequence: TGTGCCAGTACTAACGCGGGGAGCTCCTATAATTCACCCCTCCACTTT.

This clonotype was counted between two and nine times. The chain employs TRBV11-2 and TRBJ2-7; weak D call: TRBD2 (6 bases). Between the trimmed V and J ends, which lost 2 bases and 5 bases, there was a span of 22 bases. This CDR3 comprises 17 residues. The germline gives CDR1 SGHAT, CDR2 FQNNGV. CDR3 nucleotides: TGTGCCAGCAGCTTAATCTGGTCGGGAGCCTCTCTTGACGAGCAGTACTTC. Translated, it gives CASSLIWSGASLDEQYF.

The genes are TRBV19 and TRBJ1-5; D not resolved. This CDR3 region has 15 residues. The germline V gene has CDR1 LNHDA and CDR2 SQIVND (reference sequence). V was shortened by 7 bases and J by 2 bases, with 15 bases between the two germline ends. The CDR3 spells CASTPGHYGNQPQHF. In DNA, the CDR3 is TGTGCCAGTACCCCAGGCCACTATGGCAATCAGCCCCAGCATTTT.

Ten or more counts support this clonotype. The V gene is TRBV6-1, the J gene TRBJ2-7; 10 nucleotides align to TRBD2. Trimming removed 10 bases from V and 3 bases from J; junction bases left unmatched: 12. The CDR3 sequence is 15 residues long. CDR1 and CDR2 (germline): MNHNS, SASEGT. Here the CDR3 reads CATRLAGDEGYEQYF. The DNA for the CDR3 is TGTGCCACTCGCCTAGCGGGAGATGAGGGCTACGAGCAGTACTTC.

The chain recombines TRBV12-3 or TRBV12-4 with TRBJ2-7, with TRBD2 matching over 14 bases. CDR3 size: 19 residues. After removal of 6 bases from V and 0 bases from J, the junction contained 13 bases not matched to a gene. This chain's CDR3 is CASSSSLGTSGGLSYEQYF. For the CDR3, the DNA is TGTGCCAGCAGCAGCTCCCTCGGGACTAGCGGGGGCCTCTCCTACGAGCAGTACTTC.

This clonotype has at least ten counts. The chain uses TRBV12-3 or TRBV12-4 and TRBJ2-4; TRBD1 is a possible D gene (6 bases). Trimming took 6 bases from V and 0 from J, leaving 12 bases between them. The CDR3 is 15 residues long. The CDR3 region has the DNA TGTGCCAGCAGCCGGGACACCATAGCCAAAAACATTCAGTACTTC. Its protein product is CASSRDTIAKNIQYF.

This clonotype has just a few counts. The J gene is TRBJ1-6, the V gene TRBV12-3 or TRBV12-4; D possibly corresponds to TRBD1 (5 bases). The CDR3 extends over 13 amino acids. Trimming removed 6 bases from V and 13 bases from J, with 16 bases in between. The CDR3 protein is CASRGGDAMPLHF. CDR3 DNA sequence: TGTGCCAGCAGGGGGGGAGATGCGATGCCCCTCCACTTT.

The rearrangement links TRBV6-2 or TRBV6-3 to TRBJ1-1; D gene ambiguous. The CDR3 is made up of 12 amino acids. With 6 bases removed from V and 1 base from J, the gap between germline ends came to 6 bases. Germline V gives CDR1 MNHEY, CDR2 SVGEGT. The CDR3 region is CASRQGNTEAFF. As DNA, the CDR3 is TGTGCCAGCAGACAAGGGAACACTGAAGCTTTCTTT.

This clonotype appeared a few times. The J gene is TRBJ2-5, the V gene TRBV19, with D possibly called TRBD1 or TRBD2 (5 bases each). Germline V gene sequence: CDR1 LNHDA, CDR2 SQIVND (reference sequence). Between the trimmed V and J ends, which lost 7 bases and 4 bases, there was a span of 28 bases. CDR3 length equals 18 residues. CDR3 DNA sequence: TGTGCCAGTACCAAAGGAAGGACCCTCGAACCGGGACGAGAGACCCAGTACTTC. It specifies CASTKGRTLEPGRETQYF.

This clonotype has a count of ten or more. The chain employs TRBV15 and TRBJ1-5, with TRBD1 as a possible D gene (6 bases). There are 17 residues in the CDR3. Germline CDR1 LNHNV, CDR2 YYDKDF (reference sequence). V was trimmed by 7 bases and J by 0 bases, leaving 19 bases between them. The CDR3 DNA reads TGTGCCACCAACCCGACAGGAGGTGTATATAGCAATCAGCCCCAGCATTTT. It is translated as CATNPTGGVYSNQPQHF.

This clonotype was detected ten times or more. The genes are TRBV12-3 or TRBV12-4 and TRBJ2-2; TRBD1 agrees at 10 bases. Trimming removed 6 bases from V and 7 bases from J; junction bases left unmatched: 8. The CDR3 sequence is 15 residues long. CDR3 loop: CASSHDRGRSGELFF. The CDR3 region has the DNA TGTGCCAGCAGCCACGACAGGGGGCGGAGCGGGGAGCTGTTTTTT.

In this sample, this clonotype turned up many times. The rearrangement links TRBV6-5 to TRBJ1-5; D is perhaps TRBD1 (5 bases). Germline loops: CDR1 MNHEY, CDR2 SVGAGI. The V end was cut by 2 bases, the J end by 0 bases, with 8 bases between. The CDR3 extends over 15 amino acids. The CDR3 sequence is CASSYDSNSNQPQHF. CDR3 sequence (DNA): TGTGCCAGCAGTTACGACAGCAATAGCAATCAGCCCCAGCATTTT.

This clonotype counts as medium-sized (0.01 to 0.1%). The rearrangement joins TRBV27 to TRBJ2-5; D not certain. In germline, CDR1 is MNHEY, CDR2 SMNVEV (reference sequence). Trimming took 10 bases from V and 3 from J, leaving 6 bases between them. This CDR3 spans 10 amino acids. CDR3: CAKLKETQYF. For the CDR3, the DNA is TGTGCCAAACTTAAAGAGACCCAGTACTTC.

This clonotype came up a few times. The chain links TRBV28 to TRBJ2-3; D is ambiguous. V was clipped by 5 bases and J by 8 bases, with 11 bases between them. CDR1 is MDHEN, CDR2 SYDVKM, per germline. The CDR3 totals 12 residues. CDR3 bases: TGTGCCAGCAGTCAGATACGGTCTACGCAGTATTTT. This gives the protein CASSQIRSTQYF.

Details on this clonotype: Germline is not matched at one junction end, which may reflect a read error. The chain uses TRBV11-2 and TRBJ2-2, with 14 bases identical to TRBD2. CDR1 is SGHAT and CDR2 is FQNNGV in the germline V gene. CDR3 length: 18 amino acids. This CDR3 is CPSSFRLAGGPNTGELFF. The CDR3 DNA sequence: TGTCCCAGCAGCTTTCGACTAGCGGGGGGGCCGAACACCGGGGAGCTGTTTTTT.

The chain joins TRBV15 to TRBJ1-1, with D tentatively TRBD1 (6 bases). CDR3 length: 14 residues. The germline V and J ends were trimmed by 4 bases and 1 base, with 10 bases remaining between them. CDR1 and CDR2 (germline): LNHNV, YYDKDF (reference sequence). CDR3 bases: TGTGCCACCAGCAAAACGGACAGGAACACTGAAGCTTTCTTT. Its translation is CATSKTDRNTEAFF. Using reference TRBV15 and TRBJ1-1 for the parts outside the CDR3, the full variable domain is DAMVIQNPRYQVTQFGKPVTLSCSQTLNHNVMYWYQQKSSQAPKLLFHYYDKDFNNEADTPDNFQSRRPNTSFCFLDIRSPGLGDTAMYLCATSKTDRNTEAFFGQGTRLTVV.

The chain carries TRBV20-1 and TRBJ1-4; tentative D call: TRBD1 (6 bases). CDR3 length: 13 residues. CDR1 DFQATT and CDR2 SNEGSKA come from the germline V gene (reference sequence). With 3 bases removed from V and 8 bases from J, the gap between germline ends came to 13 bases. Here the CDR3 reads CSARSGAREKLFF. CDR3 coding DNA: TGCAGTGCTAGGTCAGGGGCGCGGGAAAAACTGTTTTTT.

The V and J genes are TRBV7-9 and TRBJ1-4, with D possibly matching TRBD1 (5 bases). This CDR3 contains 15 residues. V lost 3 bases and J lost 6, with 14 bases in between. Germline V CDR1 and CDR2: SEHNR, FQNEAQ (reference sequence). CDR3 sequence reads: CASSFRGGVDEKLFF. In DNA, the CDR3 is TGTGCCAGCAGCTTTCGGGGAGGGGTGGATGAAAAACTGTTTTTT.

This clonotype was recorded many times. The chain employs TRBV7-9 and TRBJ2-7; D is possibly TRBD2 (5 bases). Trimming took off 6 bases at V and 2 bases at J, with 17 bases between the two ends. Looked up from germline, CDR1 is SEHNR and CDR2 is FQNEAQ (reference sequence). This CDR3 is built from 15 residues. Here the CDR3 reads CASSFTWTDTYEQYF. Here the CDR3 DNA reads TGTGCCAGCAGTTTTACCTGGACTGATACCTACGAGCAGTACTTC.

This clonotype turned up a few times. V usage is TRBV19 and J usage is TRBJ1-5, with unresolved D. This CDR3 is 13 amino acids long. Per the germline V gene, CDR1 is LNHDA and CDR2 is SQIVND (reference sequence). The V end lost 5 bases, the J end lost 1 base, and 6 bases lay between the germline ends. The CDR3 DNA sequence: TGTGCCAGTAGTGTGGACAGCAATCAGCCCCAGCATTTT. It translates to CASSVDSNQPQHF.

The genes are TRBV5-1 and TRBJ2-3, with D uncertain. The CDR3 has 14 residues. Trimming cost V 2 bases and J 0 bases, with 7 bases left between them. Germline CDR1 and CDR2: SGHRS and YFSETQ. The CDR3 DNA is TGCGCCAGCAGCTTCCTTCCTAGCACAGATACGCAGTATTTT. Translated, it gives CASSFLPSTDTQYF.

In this sample, this clonotype turned up a few times. This chain joins TRBV2 and TRBJ1-1; 7 nucleotides match TRBD1. The CDR3 totals 15 residues. The junction had 7 bases not matched to a gene; V was cut back by 0 bases and J by 6 bases. Germline CDR1 is SNHLY and CDR2 is FYNNEI. The CDR3 DNA follows: TGTGCCAGCAGTGAAGCGAGAGGGGGCGTCGCTGAAGCTTTCTTT. It yields the protein CASSEARGGVAEAFF.